This T cell receptor (beta chain) is from a study of cytomegalovirus exposure and HLA in healthy donors. Findings and caveats of the study: Links to common viral pathogens appeared, in a later analysis, for several of the most significant clusters. Presence/absence comparisons presumed near-even sequencing depth among donors. Later on, a genetic analysis was performed. It linked a missense variant in DCLRE1C with V- and J-gene trimming of TCR beta.

Primers included in the PCR were 60 Vbeta and 13 Jbeta primers. This table comes from immunoSEQ multiplex PCR, and its TCRdb copy is limited to in-frame clones, with some not included. The sample's table shows tens of thousands of clones. In germline, CDR1 is ENHRY, CDR2 SYGVKD. The CDR3 runs 12 residues. V was pared by 6 bases and J by 6 bases, with 12 bases between. For this clone: Its antigen is not known.

This chain links TRBV10-3 with TRBJ2-7, with D possibly TRBD1 on 6 matching bases. The clonotype was recovered from a man between 45 and 60 years old in good health and CMV-seronegative. Sequencing input: PBMCs. The CDR3 nucleotides are TGTGCCATCAGGATACAGGGTAGCGAGCAGTACTTC. It codes for CAIRIQGSEQYF.